Below, 5 T cell receptor beta chains from the same sample are listed, as sequenced in a study of radiotherapy plus CTLA-4 blockade in lung cancer. Method: immunoSEQ multiplex PCR; TCRdb's copy keeps in-frame clones and lacks some. The data show 32,000 or so clones, with roughly 79% seen just once and 13% to 15% held by the top ten. Sample: peripheral blood, taken from a patient treated with radiotherapy plus ipilimumab. Receptors originate from a human donor with non-small cell lung cancer that progressed on radiotherapy plus ipilimumab.

The chain carries TRBV30 and TRBJ2-7; TRBD1 matches 9 bases. From germline, CDR1 is GTSNPN and CDR2 SVGIG (reference sequence). V was clipped by 2 bases and J by 4 bases; unmatched bases: 15. This CDR3 comprises 17 residues. The CDR3 bases are TGTGCCTGGAGTCGCACGGGGCCGGGACAGGGCTTTTACGAGCAGTACTTC. This sequence encodes CAWSRTGPGQGFYEQYF.

The rearrangement joins TRBV25-1 to TRBJ1-2, with TRBD1 identical over 7 bases. Trimming at V came to 3 bases and at J to 8 bases, leaving 6 bases not matched to a gene. Germline CDR1 is MGHDK and CDR2 is SYGVNS. The CDR3 runs 13 residues. CDR3 in amino acids: CASSDRGGEGYTF. The CDR3, as DNA: TGTGCCAGCAGTGACCGAGGGGGCGAGGGCTACACCTTC.

The CDR3 here is CASSLGTSGSYNEQFF. The CDR3 DNA reads as TGTGCCAGCAGCTTGGGGACTAGCGGGAGCTACAATGAGCAGTTCTTC. The chain joins TRBV5-8 to TRBJ2-1, with 13 bases identical to TRBD2. Germline CDR1 and CDR2: SGHTS and YDEGEE. The CDR3 length is 16 residues. Trimming removed 0 bases from V and 3 bases from J; junction bases left unmatched: 0.

V gene TRBV9 combines with J gene TRBJ2-7; no clear D gene. This CDR3 is built from 13 residues. Trimming took off 3 bases at V and 4 bases at J, with 11 bases between the two ends. CDR1 SGDLS and CDR2 YYNGEE come from the germline V gene. In DNA form, the CDR3 reads TGTGCCAGCAGCGCAAGACCCCAGTACGAGCAGTACTTC. This encodes CASSARPQYEQYF.

There are a few counts of this clone. The gene calls are TRBV12-5 and TRBJ2-3, with D possibly matching TRBD2 (5 bases). The CDR3 sequence is 14 residues long. The V end was cut by 6 bases, the J end by 1 base, with 11 bases between. From germline, CDR1 is LGHNT and CDR2 FRNRAP. The CDR3 reads CASGPDLRTDTQYF. The DNA of the CDR3 is TGTGCTAGTGGCCCGGACTTACGCACAGATACGCAGTATTTT.